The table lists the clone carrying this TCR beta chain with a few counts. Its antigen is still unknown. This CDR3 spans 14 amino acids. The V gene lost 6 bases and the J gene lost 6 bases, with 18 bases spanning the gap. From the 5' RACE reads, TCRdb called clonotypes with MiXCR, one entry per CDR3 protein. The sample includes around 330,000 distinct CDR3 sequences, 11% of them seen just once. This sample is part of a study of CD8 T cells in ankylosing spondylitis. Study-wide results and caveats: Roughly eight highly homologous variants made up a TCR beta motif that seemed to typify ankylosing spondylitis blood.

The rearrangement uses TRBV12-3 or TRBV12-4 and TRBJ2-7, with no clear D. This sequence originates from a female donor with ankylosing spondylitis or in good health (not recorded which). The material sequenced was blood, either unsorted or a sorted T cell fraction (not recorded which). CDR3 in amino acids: CASSSDGPQVEQYF. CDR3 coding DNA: TGTGCCAGCAGCTCCGACGGGCCCCAGGTCGAGCAGTACTTC.